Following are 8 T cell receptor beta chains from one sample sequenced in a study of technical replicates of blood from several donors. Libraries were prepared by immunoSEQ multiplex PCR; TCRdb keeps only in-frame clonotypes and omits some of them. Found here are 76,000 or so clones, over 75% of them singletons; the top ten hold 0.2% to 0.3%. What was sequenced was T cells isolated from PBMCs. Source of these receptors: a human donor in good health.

CDR3 in amino acids: CAINRDRGVNQPQHF. The CDR3 DNA follows: TGTGCCATCAACCGGGACAGGGGTGTCAATCAGCCCCAGCATTTT. The chain employs TRBV10-3 and TRBJ1-5, with TRBD1 identical over 10 bases. V lost 7 bases and J lost 3; bases outside the gene matches: 6. Per germline, CDR1 ENHRY and CDR2 SYGVKD. The CDR3 runs 15 residues.

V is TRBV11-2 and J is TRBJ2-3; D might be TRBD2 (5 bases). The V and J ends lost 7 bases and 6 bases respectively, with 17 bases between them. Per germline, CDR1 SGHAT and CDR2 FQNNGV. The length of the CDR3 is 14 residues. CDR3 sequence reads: CASTRTGFADTQYF. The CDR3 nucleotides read TGTGCCAGCACCCGGACGGGGTTCGCGGATACGCAGTATTTT.

CDR3 nucleotides: TGTGCCAGCAGTGTCGGGGAAGCCAAAAACATTCAGTACTTC. This translates into CASSVGEAKNIQYF. V and J are TRBV28 and TRBJ2-4, with D possibly matching TRBD2 (5 bases). The V and J ends lost 5 bases and 0 bases respectively, with 8 bases between them. Germline V gene data show CDR1 as MDHEN and CDR2 as SYDVKM. The CDR3 totals 14 residues.

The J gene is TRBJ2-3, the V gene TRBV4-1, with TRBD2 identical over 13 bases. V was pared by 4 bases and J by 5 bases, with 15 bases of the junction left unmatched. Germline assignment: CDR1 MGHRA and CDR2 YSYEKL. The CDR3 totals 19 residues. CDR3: CASSPGLAGLWGEGDTQYF. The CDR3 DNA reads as TGCGCCAGCAGCCCGGGACTAGCGGGATTGTGGGGTGAGGGAGATACGCAGTATTTT.

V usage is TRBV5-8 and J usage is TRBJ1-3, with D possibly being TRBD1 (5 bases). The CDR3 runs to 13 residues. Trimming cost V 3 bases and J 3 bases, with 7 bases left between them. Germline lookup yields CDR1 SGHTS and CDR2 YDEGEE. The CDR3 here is CASSWDFGNTIYF. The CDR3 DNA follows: TGTGCCAGCAGCTGGGACTTTGGAAACACCATATATTTT.

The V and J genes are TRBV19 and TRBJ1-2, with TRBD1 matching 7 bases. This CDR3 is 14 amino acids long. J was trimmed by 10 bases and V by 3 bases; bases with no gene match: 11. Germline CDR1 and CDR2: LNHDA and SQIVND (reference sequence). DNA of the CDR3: TGTGCCAGTAGTATTGGGTTAGGGGGCTTCGACTACACCTTC. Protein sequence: CASSIGLGGFDYTF.

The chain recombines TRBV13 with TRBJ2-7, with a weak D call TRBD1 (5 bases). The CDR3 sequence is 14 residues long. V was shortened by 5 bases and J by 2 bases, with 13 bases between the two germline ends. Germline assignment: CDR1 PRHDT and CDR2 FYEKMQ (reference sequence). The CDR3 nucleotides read TGTGCCAGCAGCCCTAACAGGTCGCCCTACGAGCAGTACTTC. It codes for CASSPNRSPYEQYF.

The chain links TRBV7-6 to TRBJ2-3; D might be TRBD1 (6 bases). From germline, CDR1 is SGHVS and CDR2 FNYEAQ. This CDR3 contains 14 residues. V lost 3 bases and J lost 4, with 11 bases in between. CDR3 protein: CASSFLGAADTQYF. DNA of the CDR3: TGTGCCAGCAGCTTCTTGGGGGCTGCAGATACGCAGTATTTT.